This T cell receptor beta chain was documented in a study of patients and donors after allogeneic stem cell transplantation. V shed 0 bases, J shed 2 bases, and the junction held 3 bases outside the gene matches. Germline CDR1 and CDR2: LGHNA and YSLEER. This CDR3 spans 17 amino acids. TCRdb itself ran the RT-PCR reads through MiXCR, one entry per CDR3 protein. The sample shows around 30,000 distinct CDR3 sequences, around 40% of them seen only once. The J gene is TRBJ2-1, the V gene TRBV4-3, with 11 bases identical to TRBD2. Material for sequencing was blood, either unsorted or a sorted T cell fraction (not recorded which). This sequence was found in a human donor who was either an allogeneic HSCT recipient or a stem cell or donor lymphocyte infusion donor (not recorded which). It is not recorded whose cells these are; they may come from a transplant donor. The DNA for the CDR3 is TGCGCCAGCAGCCAAGAACTAGCGGGAGCAGCCTACAATGAGCAGTTCTTC. Translated, it gives CASSQELAGAAYNEQFF.